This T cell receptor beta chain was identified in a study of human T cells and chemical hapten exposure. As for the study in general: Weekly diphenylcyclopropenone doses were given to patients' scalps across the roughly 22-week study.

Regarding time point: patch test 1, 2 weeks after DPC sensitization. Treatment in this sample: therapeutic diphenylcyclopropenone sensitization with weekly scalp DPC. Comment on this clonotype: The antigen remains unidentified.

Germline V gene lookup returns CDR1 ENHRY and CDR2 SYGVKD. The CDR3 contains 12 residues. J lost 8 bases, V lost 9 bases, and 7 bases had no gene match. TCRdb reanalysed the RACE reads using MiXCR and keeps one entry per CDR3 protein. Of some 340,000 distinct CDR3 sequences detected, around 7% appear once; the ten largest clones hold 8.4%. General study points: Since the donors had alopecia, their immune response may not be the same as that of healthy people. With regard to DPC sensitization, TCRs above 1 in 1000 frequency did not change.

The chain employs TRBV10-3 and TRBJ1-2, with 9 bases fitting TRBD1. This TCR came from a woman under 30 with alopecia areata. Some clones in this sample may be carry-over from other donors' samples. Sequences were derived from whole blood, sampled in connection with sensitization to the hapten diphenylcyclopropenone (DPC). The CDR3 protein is CAMGQGSYGYTF. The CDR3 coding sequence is TGTGCCATGGGACAGGGATCATACGGCTACACCTTC.